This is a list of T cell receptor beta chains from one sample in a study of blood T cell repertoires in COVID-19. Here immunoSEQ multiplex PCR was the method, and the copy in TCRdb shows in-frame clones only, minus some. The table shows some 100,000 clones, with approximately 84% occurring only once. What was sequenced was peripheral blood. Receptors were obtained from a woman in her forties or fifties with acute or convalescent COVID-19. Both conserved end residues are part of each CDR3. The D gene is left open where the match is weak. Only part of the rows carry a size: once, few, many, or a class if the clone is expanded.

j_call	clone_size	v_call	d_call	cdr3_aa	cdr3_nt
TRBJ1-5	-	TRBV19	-	CASNNPGSNQPQHF	TGTGCCAGTAATAACCCGGGGAGCAATCAGCCCCAGCATTTT
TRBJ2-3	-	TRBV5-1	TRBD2	CASSLWRGSTDTQYF	TGCGCCAGCAGCTTGTGGCGGGGGAGCACAGATACGCAGTATTTT
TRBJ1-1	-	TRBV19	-	CASRAVAFF	TGTGCCAGTAGGGCCGTGGCTTTCTTT
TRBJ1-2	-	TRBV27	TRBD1	CASSFWTGAGSYGYTF	TGTGCCAGCAGTTTCTGGACAGGGGCGGGGAGCTATGGCTACACCTTC
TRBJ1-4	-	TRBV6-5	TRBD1	CASSYTSGGKLFF	TGTGCCAGCAGTTACACATCAGGGGGAAAACTGTTTTTT
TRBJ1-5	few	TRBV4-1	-	CASSQDERYQPQHF	TGCGCCAGCAGCCAAGATGAGAGGTATCAGCCCCAGCATTTT
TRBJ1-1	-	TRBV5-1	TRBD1	CASSLVQGAGEAFF	TGCGCCAGCAGCTTGGTTCAGGGGGCGGGTGAAGCTTTCTTT
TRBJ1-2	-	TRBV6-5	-	CASSYLTGTHFYGYTF	TGTGCCAGCAGTTACCTGACAGGTACACACTTCTATGGCTACACCTTC
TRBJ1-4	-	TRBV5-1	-	CASSFLSGGATNEKLFF	TGCGCCAGCAGCTTTCTGTCCGGGGGAGCAACTAATGAAAAACTGTTTTTT
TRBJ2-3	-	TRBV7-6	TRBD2	CASSLVSAGGPDTQYF	TGTGCCAGCAGCTTAGTGTCGGCGGGGGGGCCAGATACGCAGTATTTT
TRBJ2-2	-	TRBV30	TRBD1	CAYTGGTNTGELFF	TGTGCCTACACAGGGGGAACTAACACCGGGGAGCTGTTTTTT
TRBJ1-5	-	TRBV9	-	CASSVGQGGNQPQHF	TGTGCCAGCAGCGTAGGTCAGGGTGGCAATCAGCCCCAGCATTTT
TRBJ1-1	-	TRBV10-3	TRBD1	CAIRRQGTQEAFF	TGTGCCATCAGGAGACAGGGGACTCAGGAGGCTTTCTTT
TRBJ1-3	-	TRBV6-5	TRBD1	CASSPGQGSNTIYF	TGTGCCAGCAGTCCGGGACAGGGGTCAAACACCATATATTTT
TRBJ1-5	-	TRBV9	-	CASSVGLYSNQPQHF	TGTGCCAGCAGCGTAGGCCTCTATAGCAATCAGCCCCAGCATTTT
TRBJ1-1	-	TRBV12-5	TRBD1	CASGSYRTGANTEAFF	TGTGCTAGTGGTTCCTACAGGACAGGCGCCAACACTGAAGCTTTCTTT
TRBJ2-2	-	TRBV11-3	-	CASSLGGNTGELFF	TGTGCCAGCAGCTTAGGAGGGAACACCGGGGAGCTGTTTTTT
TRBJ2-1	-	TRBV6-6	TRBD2	CASSPPPAGGPAEQFF	TGTGCCAGCAGTCCCCCGCCAGCGGGGGGGCCGGCTGAGCAGTTCTTC
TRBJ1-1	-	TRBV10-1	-	CASSERGGGNTEAFF	TGCGCCAGCAGTGAAAGGGGAGGTGGGAACACTGAAGCTTTCTTT
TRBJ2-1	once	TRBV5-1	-	CASSLAYGSYNEQFF	TGCGCCAGCAGCTTGGCCTACGGTTCCTACAATGAGCAGTTCTTC
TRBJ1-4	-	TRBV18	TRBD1	CASSQGTGGIAKLFF	TGTGCCAGCTCCCAAGGGACAGGGGGAATAGCAAAACTGTTTTTT
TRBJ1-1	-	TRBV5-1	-	CASSLAGHRSNTEAFF	TGCGCCAGCAGCTTGGCCGGACACAGGTCGAACACTGAAGCTTTCTTT
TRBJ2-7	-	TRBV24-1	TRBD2	CATSLGLGGEQYF	TGTGCCACCAGTTTGGGGCTCGGGGGGGAGCAGTACTTC
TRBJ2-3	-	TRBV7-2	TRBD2	CASSLSGVLTDTQYF	TGTGCCAGCAGCCTGAGCGGGGTCCTCACAGATACGCAGTATTTT
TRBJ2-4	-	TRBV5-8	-	CASSLDRVSRLAKNIQYF	TGTGCCAGCAGCTTGGACAGGGTTAGTCGACTAGCCAAAAACATTCAGTACTTC
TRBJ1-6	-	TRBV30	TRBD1	CAWSLNTGGSYNSPLHF	TGTGCCTGGAGCTTGAATACAGGGGGCTCCTATAATTCACCCCTCCACTTT
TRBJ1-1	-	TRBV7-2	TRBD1	CASSSRDRGKATEAFF	TGTGCCAGCAGCTCCCGGGACAGGGGGAAGGCCACTGAAGCTTTCTTT
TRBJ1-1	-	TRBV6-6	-	CATQKNTEAFF	TGTGCCACTCAGAAGAACACTGAAGCTTTCTTT
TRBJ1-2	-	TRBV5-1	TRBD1	CASSLQGVQGYTF	TGCGCCAGCAGCCTACAGGGGGTACAGGGCTACACCTTC
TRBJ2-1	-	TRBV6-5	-	CASRVSAAGNEQFF	TGTGCCAGCAGGGTATCAGCGGCCGGGAATGAGCAGTTCTTC
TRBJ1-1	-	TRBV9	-	CASSAVGQNTEAFF	TGTGCCAGCAGCGCAGTTGGACAGAACACTGAAGCTTTCTTT
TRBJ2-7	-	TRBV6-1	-	CASSDGSYEQYF	TGTGCCAGCAGTGACGGCTCCTACGAGCAGTACTTC
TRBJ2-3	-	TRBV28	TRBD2	CASSLMAIAGGRADTQYF	TGTGCCAGCAGTCTTATGGCAATAGCGGGGGGGCGCGCAGATACGCAGTATTTT
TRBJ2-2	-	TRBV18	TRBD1	CASSPEGQAGGTGELFF	TGTGCCAGCTCACCCGAAGGACAGGCCGGAGGCACCGGGGAGCTGTTTTTT
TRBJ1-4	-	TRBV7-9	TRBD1	CASSPGQGVTNEKLFF	TGTGCCAGCAGCCCAGGACAGGGCGTCACTAATGAAAAACTGTTTTTT
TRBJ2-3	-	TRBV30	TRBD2	CAWGRLAGAHPADTQYF	TGTGCCTGGGGGCGACTAGCGGGGGCCCATCCAGCGGATACGCAGTATTTT
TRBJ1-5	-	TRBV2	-	CASSAGGSDQPQHF	TGTGCCAGCAGTGCTGGCGGGTCGGATCAGCCCCAGCATTTT
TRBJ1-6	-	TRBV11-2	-	CASSPTGTINSPLHF	TGTGCCAGCAGCCCGACCGGGACAATTAATTCACCCCTCCACTTT
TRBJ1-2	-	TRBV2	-	CASGRVGYGYTF	TGTGCCAGCGGGAGGGTTGGCTATGGCTACACCTTC
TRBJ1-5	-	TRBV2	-	CASTAQVSNQPQHF	TGTGCCAGCACAGCCCAGGTTAGCAATCAGCCCCAGCATTTT
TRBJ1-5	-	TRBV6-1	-	CASSDVRQPQHF	TGTGCCAGCAGTGATGTCCGTCAGCCCCAGCATTTT
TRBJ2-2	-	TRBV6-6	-	CASDRRGRNTGELFF	TGTGCCAGCGATAGGCGGGGCCGGAACACCGGGGAGCTGTTTTTT
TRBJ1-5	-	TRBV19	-	CASSLKQGEQPQHF	TGTGCCAGTAGTCTCAAACAGGGAGAACAGCCCCAGCATTTT
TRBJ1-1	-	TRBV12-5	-	CASGLGDNTQAFF	TGTGCTAGTGGTTTGGGGGACAATACTCAAGCTTTCTTT
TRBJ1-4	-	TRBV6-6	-	CASSYNGQFEKLFF	TGTGCCAGCAGTTACAACGGACAGTTTGAAAAACTGTTTTTT
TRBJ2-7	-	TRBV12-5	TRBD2	CASGLALGGIHEQYF	TGTGCTAGTGGTTTGGCACTGGGGGGGATACACGAGCAGTACTTC
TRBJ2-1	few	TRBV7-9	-	CASSLGGGPYNEQFF	TGTGCCAGCAGCTTAGGGGGAGGCCCCTACAATGAGCAGTTCTTC
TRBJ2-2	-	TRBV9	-	CASSVSAEAGELFF	TGTGCCAGCAGCGTATCTGCAGAGGCCGGGGAGCTGTTTTTT
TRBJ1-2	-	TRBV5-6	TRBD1	CASGDRKVRYTF	TGTGCCAGCGGGGACAGAAAAGTACGCTACACCTTC
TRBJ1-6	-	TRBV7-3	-	CASSLTALSPLHF	TGTGCCAGCAGCTTAACCGCTCTATCACCCCTCCACTTT
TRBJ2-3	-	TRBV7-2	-	CASSLGQSLTGTQYF	TGTGCCAGCAGCTTGGGGCAGAGCCTCACGGGTACGCAGTATTTT
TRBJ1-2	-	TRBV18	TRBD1	CASSPSGQDYGYTF	TGTGCCAGCTCACCCTCCGGACAGGACTATGGCTACACCTTC
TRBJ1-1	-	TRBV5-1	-	CASSLEAGIAEAFF	TGCGCCAGCAGCTTGGAGGCCGGGATCGCTGAAGCTTTCTTT